The T cell receptor (beta chain) described here comes from a study of cytotoxic CD8 clonotypes in ibrutinib-treated CLL. This CDR3 is 15 amino acids long. The V gene's germline CDR1 is SGHAT and CDR2 FQNNGV. With V trimmed by 1 base and J by 5 bases, 6 bases remained unmatched. This clone was observed at least ten times. Antigen: not known. General study points: In comparison with age-matched healthy donors, baseline clonality was higher and tracked circulating CD8+ T-cell counts.

Libraries were prepared by immunoSEQ multiplex PCR; TCRdb keeps only in-frame clonotypes and omits some of them. The table shows roughly 330,000 clones, with under 70% occurring only once. The V and J genes are TRBV11-2 and TRBJ2-7, with 9 bases matching TRBD2. This TCR was sampled from a human donor with chronic lymphocytic leukemia. Sample: PBMCs, taken after 36 months of ibrutinib treatment. CDR3 residues: CASSLVALAGNEQYF. Here the CDR3 DNA reads TGTGCCAGCAGCTTAGTGGCGCTAGCGGGGAACGAGCAGTACTTC.